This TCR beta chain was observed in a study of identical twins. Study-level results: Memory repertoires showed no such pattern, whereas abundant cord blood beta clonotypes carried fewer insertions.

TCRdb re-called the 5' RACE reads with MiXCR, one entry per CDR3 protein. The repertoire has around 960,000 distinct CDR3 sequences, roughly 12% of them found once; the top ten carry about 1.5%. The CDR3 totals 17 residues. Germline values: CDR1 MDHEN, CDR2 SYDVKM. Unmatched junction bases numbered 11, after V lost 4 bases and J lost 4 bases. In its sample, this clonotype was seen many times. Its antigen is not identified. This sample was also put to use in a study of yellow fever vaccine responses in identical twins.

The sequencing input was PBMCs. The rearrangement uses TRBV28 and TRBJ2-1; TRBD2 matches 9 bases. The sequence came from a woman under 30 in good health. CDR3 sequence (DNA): TGTGCCAGCAGTTCCCCCCCGAGTAGCGGGGGATACAATGAGCAGTTCTTC. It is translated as CASSSPPSSGGYNEQFF.